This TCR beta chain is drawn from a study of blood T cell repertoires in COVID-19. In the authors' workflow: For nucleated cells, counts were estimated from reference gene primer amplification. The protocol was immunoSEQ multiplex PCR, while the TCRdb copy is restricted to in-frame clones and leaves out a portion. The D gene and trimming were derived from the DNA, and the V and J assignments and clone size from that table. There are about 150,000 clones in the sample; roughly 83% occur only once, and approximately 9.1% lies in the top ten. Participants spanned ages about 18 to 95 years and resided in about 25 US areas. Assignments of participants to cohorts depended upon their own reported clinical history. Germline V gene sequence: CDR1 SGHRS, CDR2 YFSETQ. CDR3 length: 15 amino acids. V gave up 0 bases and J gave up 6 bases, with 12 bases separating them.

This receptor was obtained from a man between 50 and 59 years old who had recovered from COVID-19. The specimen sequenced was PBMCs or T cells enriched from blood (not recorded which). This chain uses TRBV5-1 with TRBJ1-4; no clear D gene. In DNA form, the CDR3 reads TGCGCCAGCAGCTTGGCCGGGTCTCGGGATGAAAAACTGTTTTTT. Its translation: CASSLAGSRDEKLFF.